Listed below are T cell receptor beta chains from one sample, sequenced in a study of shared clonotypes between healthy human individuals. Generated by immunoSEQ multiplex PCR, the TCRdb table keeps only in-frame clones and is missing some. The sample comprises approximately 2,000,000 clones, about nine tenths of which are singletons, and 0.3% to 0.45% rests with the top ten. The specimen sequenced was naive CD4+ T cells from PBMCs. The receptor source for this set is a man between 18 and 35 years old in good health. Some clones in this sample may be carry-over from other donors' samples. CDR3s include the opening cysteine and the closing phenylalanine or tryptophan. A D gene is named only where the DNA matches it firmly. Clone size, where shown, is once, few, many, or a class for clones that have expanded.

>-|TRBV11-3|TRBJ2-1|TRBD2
CASSASGAPTYNEQFF
TGTGCCAGCAGCGCTAGCGGAGCCCCGACCTACAATGAGCAGTTCTTC
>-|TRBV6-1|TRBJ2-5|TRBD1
CASRGTAHQETQYF
TGTGCCAGCAGGGGGACAGCCCACCAAGAGACCCAGTACTTC
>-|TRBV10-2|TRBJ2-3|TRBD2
CASSESLAGDPDTQYF
TGCGCCAGCAGTGAGTCTCTAGCGGGAGATCCAGATACGCAGTATTTT
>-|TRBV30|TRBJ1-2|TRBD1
CAWDRDSYGYTF
TGTGCCTGGGACCGGGACAGCTATGGCTACACCTTC
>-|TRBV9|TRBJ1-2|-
CASSLFGQSNYGYTF
TGTGCCAGCAGCCTTTTCGGACAGTCTAACTATGGCTACACCTTC
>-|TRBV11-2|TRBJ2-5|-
CASSRDPTETQYF
TGTGCCAGCAGCCGGGACCCGACAGAGACCCAGTACTTC
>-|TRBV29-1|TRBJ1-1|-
CSVGGLMNTEAFF
TGCAGCGTTGGGGGACTGATGAACACTGAAGCTTTCTTT
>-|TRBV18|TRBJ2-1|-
CASSVTESNEQFF
TGTGCCAGCTCAGTTACAGAGTCCAATGAGCAGTTCTTC
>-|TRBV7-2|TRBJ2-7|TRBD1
CASSVTGTAYEQYF
TGTGCCAGCAGCGTAACCGGGACAGCCTACGAGCAGTACTTC
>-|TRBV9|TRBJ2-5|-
CASSPPFGRTNQETQYF
TGTGCCAGCAGCCCTCCCTTTGGCAGAACGAACCAAGAGACCCAGTACTTC
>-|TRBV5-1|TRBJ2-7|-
CASSLEVGVSYEQYF
TGCGCCAGCAGCTTGGAGGTAGGGGTCTCCTACGAGCAGTACTTC
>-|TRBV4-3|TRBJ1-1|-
CASSPAALNTEAFF
TGCGCCAGCAGCCCTGCGGCCCTGAACACTGAAGCTTTCTTT
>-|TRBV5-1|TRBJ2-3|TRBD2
CASSMGLAEVDTQYF
TGCGCCAGCAGCATGGGACTAGCGGAGGTTGATACGCAGTATTTT
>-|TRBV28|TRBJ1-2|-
CASSLWPDGRVGGYTF
TGTGCCAGCAGTTTGTGGCCCGATGGTAGGGTGGGAGGCTACACCTTC
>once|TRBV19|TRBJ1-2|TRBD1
CASSITSGTGFGYTF
TGTGCCAGTAGTATAACCTCCGGGACAGGGTTTGGCTACACCTTC
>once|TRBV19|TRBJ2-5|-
CASRRGKETQYF
TGTGCCAGTAGACGAGGCAAGGAGACCCAGTACTTC
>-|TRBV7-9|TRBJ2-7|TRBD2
CASSPGLAGDEQYF
TGTGCCAGCAGCCCCGGACTAGCGGGAGACGAGCAGTACTTC
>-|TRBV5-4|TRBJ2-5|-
CASSGGVSAEETQYF
TGTGCCAGCAGCGGCGGGGTTTCGGCCGAAGAGACCCAGTACTTC
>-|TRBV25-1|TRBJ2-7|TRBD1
CASSDRRTGGEEQYF
TGTGCCAGCAGTGACCGCCGGACAGGGGGTGAAGAGCAGTACTTC
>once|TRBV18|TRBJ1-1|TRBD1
CASSLADRETEAFF
TGTGCCAGCTCACTTGCGGACAGGGAAACTGAAGCTTTCTTT